This passage covers 8 T cell receptor beta chains from one sample sequenced in a study of T-cell reconstitution after alpha-beta-depleted transplantation in children. As it was prepared, the TCRbeta library received unique molecular identifiers. Via MiXCR, TCRdb re-called the PCR reads, giving one row per CDR3 protein. The top ten clones hold roughly 7% of a sample with tens of thousands of distinct CDR3 sequences, roughly 5.7% of them seen once. The material sequenced was PBMCs, mostly from graft donor cells, taken 180 days after TCRalphabeta/CD19-depleted stem cell transplant. These receptors all come from a male patient under 18 who had a stem cell transplant for acute myeloid leukemia, so the T cells may come from the graft donor.

This clonotype was seen ten or more times. The rearrangement links TRBV30 to TRBJ1-2, with D unresolved. This CDR3 has 13 residues. Germline lookup yields CDR1 GTSNPN and CDR2 SVGIG (reference sequence). With 0 bases removed from V and 8 bases from J, the gap between germline ends came to 13 bases. The CDR3 protein is CAWSVSVASGYTF. The CDR3 DNA follows: TGTGCCTGGAGTGTGAGCGTCGCGAGCGGCTACACCTTC.

This clonotype was seen at least ten times. V and J are TRBV20-1 and TRBJ1-1; 7 bases line up with TRBD1. In germline, CDR1 is DFQATT, CDR2 SNEGSKA (reference sequence). The CDR3 sequence is 15 residues long. V lost 6 bases, J lost 1 base, and 11 bases stayed unmatched. CDR3 sequence reads: CSASPAGTANTEAFF. For the CDR3, the DNA is TGCAGTGCAAGCCCTGCCGGGACAGCGAACACTGAAGCTTTCTTT.

This clonotype qualifies as medium-sized. The chain is built from TRBV19 and TRBJ2-1; 9 nucleotides line up with TRBD2. CDR3 length equals 17 residues. Germline loops: CDR1 LNHDA, CDR2 SQIVND (reference sequence). The V gene end was trimmed by 2 bases and the J gene end by 10 bases; junction bases not matched to a gene: 15. The CDR3 coding sequence is TGTGCCAGTAGTATAAAGGTTACGGGGACTAGCTTTAGAGAGCAGTTCTTC. This translates into CASSIKVTGTSFREQFF.

This clonotype was detected ten times or more. The chain recombines TRBV5-6 with TRBJ2-3; TRBD2 matches 10 bases. The CDR3 length is 15 residues. Germline V gene sequence: CDR1 SGHDT, CDR2 YYEEEE. V lost 1 base and J lost 4; bases outside the gene matches: 3. The chain's CDR3 is CASSLYGTSADTQYF. In DNA form, the CDR3 reads TGTGCCAGCAGCTTGTACGGGACTAGCGCAGATACGCAGTATTTT.

This clonotype was counted many times. The V call is TRBV20-1, the J call TRBJ2-4, with D hard to call. V was shortened by 4 bases and J by 0 bases, with 16 bases between the two germline ends. CDR3 length equals 16 residues. Germline-derived CDR1 and CDR2 are DFQATT and SNEGSKA (reference sequence). The chain's CDR3 is CSAIPEIRLAKNIQYF. As DNA, the CDR3 is TGCAGTGCTATCCCGGAGATAAGACTAGCCAAAAACATTCAGTACTTC.

The sample holds a few counts of this clonotype. The V gene is TRBV3-1, the J gene TRBJ1-5; 9 bases match TRBD1. This CDR3 is 16 amino acids long. Germline CDR1 and CDR2: LGHDT and YNNKEL (reference sequence). V was pared by 6 bases and J by 5 bases, with 11 bases of the junction left unmatched. This chain's CDR3 is CASSDRTGEGDQPQHF. CDR3 bases: TGTGCCAGCAGTGACAGGACAGGGGAGGGAGATCAGCCCCAGCATTTT. Complete variable domain (other parts from reference TRBV3-1 and TRBJ1-5): DTAVSQTPKYLVTQMGNDKSIKCEQNLGHDTMYWYKQDSKKFLKIMFSYNNKELIINETVPNRFSPKSPDKAHLNLHINSLELGDSAVYFCASSDRTGEGDQPQHFGDGTRLSIL.

This clonotype appeared many times. The J gene is TRBJ2-1, the V gene TRBV29-1, with a possible D match to TRBD2 (5 bases). V lost 7 bases, J lost 1 base, and 8 bases lay in between. Per germline, CDR1 SQVTM and CDR2 ANQGSEA. The length of the CDR3 is 12 residues. The CDR3 region is CSAGGSYNEQFF. The CDR3 DNA reads TGCAGCGCAGGAGGATCCTACAATGAGCAGTTCTTC.

This clonotype was seen many times. The genes are TRBV12-3 or TRBV12-4 and TRBJ2-7; the match to TRBD2 covers 7 bases. The CDR3 contains 15 residues. J was trimmed by 2 bases and V by 4 bases; bases with no gene match: 8. The CDR3 DNA is TGTGCCAGCAGTTCTCTTTCTAGCGGTGCCTACGAGCAGTACTTC. This translates into CASSSLSSGAYEQYF.